Here is one T cell receptor beta chain with its context. The sample holds a few counts of this clonotype. It lacks a known antigen. No qualities accompany the bases; no much larger clone lies one base away. V is pruned by 3 bases and J by 4 bases, leaving 6 bases of the junction without a gene match. The CDR3 runs 15 amino acids, cysteine and phenylalanine included. Only CDR3 DNA remains: 45 bases, in frame from the first base. CDR1 and CDR2 were assigned from the germline V gene as MRHNA and SNTAGT. The sample's time point label is to be understood as: healthy volunteer bleed at 2 weeks. Total RNA was extracted from unfractionated whole blood that had been collected in Tempus Blood RNA tubes. Five or six healthy volunteers served as TCR sequencing controls and were bled at day 0, 2 weeks and 6 weeks. The method was RACE. This sample was sequenced with a NextSeq 500. Library preparation attached unique molecular identifiers to individual cDNA molecules for quantitative, reproducible TCR counting. The study's processing was this. A median of around 100,000 TCRs per sample was observed, with a range of 23,224 to 690,600. V, J and CDR3 annotation of the TCR reads was carried out using the Decombinator software suite. Every sample was subsampled to the same number of TCRs (28,000) for the PS versus PT1 abundance plots. Expanded TCRs were defined as absent before sensitization and observed at least eight times at the 2-week time point. Starting from the raw public reads, TCRdb applied fastp trimming at Q25, assembled clones with MiXCR and retained in-frame beta chains. Identical CDR3 protein sequences are pooled into one entry, listed with their most common genes and DNA. The authors' filters were not applied to this entry. Present in this sample are around 130,000 distinct CDR3 sequences, approximately 8.3% of which were seen just once. The biggest ten clones account for 1.5% to 2% of the sample.

This record comes from a study of human T cells and chemical hapten exposure (dated by TCRdb to the early 2020s). Background on the whole study: The libraries were sequenced as a pool, and the TCR yield per sample differed mostly because of small variations in library volumes within the pool. In alopecia patients, the study followed how the peripheral blood TCR repertoire changed in vivo over primary and secondary sensitization to diphenylcyclopropenone (DPC), a hapten. For every blood RNA sample, sequencing covered both the TCR alpha and TCR beta chains. On the study overall, not on this receptor specifically: Repeated subsampling changed both the strength of the expansion versus patch-test correlation and the threshold at which that correlation became significant. No change with DPC sensitization was found in the number of TCRs above 1 in 1000 frequency, and no evidence of global repertoire structure alterations was found.

This TCR came from a male donor in good health. Some clones in this sample may be carry-over from other donors' samples. The sequence is built from TRBV6-4 and TRBJ2-3; a stretch of 8 junction bases matches TRBD2. Sequenced material: whole blood. In nucleotide form, the sequence is TGTGCCAGCAGTGAGGGAGCGGGGGCCCCAGATACGCAGTATTTT. The translation is CASSEGAGAPDTQYF.